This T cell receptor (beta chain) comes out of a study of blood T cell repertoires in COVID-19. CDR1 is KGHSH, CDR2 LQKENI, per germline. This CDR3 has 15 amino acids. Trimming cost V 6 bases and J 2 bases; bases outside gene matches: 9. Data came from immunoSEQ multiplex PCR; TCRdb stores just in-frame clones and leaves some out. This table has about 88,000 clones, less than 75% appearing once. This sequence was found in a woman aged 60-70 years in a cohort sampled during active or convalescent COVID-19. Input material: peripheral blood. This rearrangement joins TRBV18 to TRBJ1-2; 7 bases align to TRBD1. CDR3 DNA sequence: TGTGCCAGCTCCCCCCGGGACAGAGAAAACTATGGCTACACCTTC. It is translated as CASSPRDRENYGYTF.